Presented here are 15 T cell receptor beta chains from one specimen sequenced in a study of T cell responses to AZD1222 COVID-19 vaccine. Profiling relied on immunoSEQ multiplex PCR, and the TCRdb table lists in-frame clones only, not all of them. The table includes 90,000 to 120,000 clones, 75% to 90% detected once. The input for sequencing was peripheral blood, taken on day 0 of AZD1222 vaccination. These receptors were taken from an adult in good health.

J is TRBJ2-3 and V is TRBV7-8; tentative D call: TRBD2 (6 bases). The CDR3 has 18 amino acids. V lost 3 bases to trimming and J lost 3 bases, with 22 bases between them. The germline V gene has CDR1 SGHVS and CDR2 FQNEAQ. The chain's CDR3 is CASSFLSPTSGGTDTQYF. As DNA, the CDR3 is TGTGCCAGCAGCTTCCTTTCTCCGACTAGTGGGGGGACAGATACGCAGTATTTT.

This chain uses TRBV9 with TRBJ2-7, with a weak D call TRBD2 (7 bases). The germline V and J ends were trimmed by 3 bases and 2 bases, with 18 bases remaining between them. CDR1 is SGDLS, CDR2 YYNGEE, per germline. The CDR3 loop spans 16 amino acids. The CDR3 DNA follows: TGTGCCAGCAGCGGGGGACTTGCGGGGGCGGCCTACGAGCAGTACTTC. Translation gives CASSGGLAGAAYEQYF. Full variable domain (missing parts from reference TRBV9 and TRBJ2-7): DSGVTQTPKHLITATGQRVTLRCSPRSGDLSVYWYQQSLDQGLQFLIQYYNGEERAKGNILERFSAQQFPDLHSELNLSSLELGDSALYFCASSGGLAGAAYEQYFGPGTRLTVT.

The chain links TRBV13 to TRBJ2-7; 9 positions agree with TRBD1. V shed 4 bases and J 2 bases; nucleotides not matched to a gene: 9. The CDR3 loop spans 16 amino acids. Germline V gene lookup returns CDR1 PRHDT and CDR2 FYEKMQ (reference sequence). The CDR3 DNA reads TGTGCCAGCAGCTCCCACGGGGGGACAGGGACCTACGAGCAGTACTTC. Encoded protein: CASSSHGGTGTYEQYF.

The chain links TRBV18 to TRBJ1-2; no clear D gene. Looked up from germline, CDR1 is KGHSH and CDR2 is LQKENI. The CDR3 runs 14 residues. Trimming cost V 4 bases and J 4 bases, with 13 bases left between them. The CDR3 sequence is CASSLEDGIYGYTF. The CDR3 DNA follows: TGTGCCAGCTCACTAGAGGACGGAATCTATGGCTACACCTTC.

The chain joins TRBV5-1 to TRBJ2-3; D remains ambiguous. Germline CDR1 SGHRS, CDR2 YFSETQ. V lost 4 bases to trimming and J lost 3 bases, with 18 bases between them. The CDR3 sequence is 16 residues long. CDR3 residues: CASSKNRALGTDTQYF. The CDR3 nucleotides are TGCGCCAGCAGCAAAAACCGGGCCCTGGGTACAGATACGCAGTATTTT.

The CDR3: CASSEGTATNYGYTF. Here the CDR3 DNA reads TGTGCCAGCAGCGAGGGGACAGCTACTAACTATGGCTACACCTTC. The rearrangement links TRBV9 to TRBJ1-2; 7 nucleotides agree with TRBD1. From germline, CDR1 is SGDLS and CDR2 YYNGEE. V lost 3 bases and J lost 0; bases outside the gene matches: 5. The CDR3 extends over 15 amino acids. Drawing the rest from reference TRBV9 and TRBJ1-2, the complete variable domain is DSGVTQTPKHLITATGQRVTLRCSPRSGDLSVYWYQQSLDQGLQFLIQYYNGEERAKGNILERFSAQQFPDLHSELNLSSLELGDSALYFCASSEGTATNYGYTFGSGTRLTVV.

J is TRBJ1-5 and V is TRBV5-1; 9 bases are a match to TRBD1. Germline V gene data show CDR1 as SGHRS and CDR2 as YFSETQ. V gave up 4 bases and J gave up 11 bases; unmatched junction bases: 7. The length of the CDR3 is 13 residues. CDR3 region: CASSQDRGFTQHF. CDR3 DNA sequence: TGCGCCAGCAGCCAGGACAGGGGTTTTACCCAGCATTTT.

This sequence joins TRBV5-8 and TRBJ1-6; D possibly corresponds to TRBD1 (5 bases). The ends were cut back, 2 bases at V and 7 bases at J, with 10 bases in the middle. The CDR3 has 14 residues. In germline, CDR1 is SGHTS, CDR2 YDEGEE. DNA for the CDR3: TGTGCCAGCAGCTTTCAGGGTTGGAATTCACCCCTCCACTTT. This codes for CASSFQGWNSPLHF. Drawing the rest from reference TRBV5-8 and TRBJ1-6, the complete variable domain is EAGVTQSPTHLIKTRGQQATLRCSPISGHTSVYWYQQALGLGLQFLLWYDEGEERNRGNFPPRFSGRQFPNYSSELNVNALELEDSALYLCASSFQGWNSPLHFGNGTRLTVT.

This clone was observed once. V is TRBV6-5 and J is TRBJ1-6, with a weak D call TRBD1 (5 bases). The length of the CDR3 is 14 residues. Germline-derived CDR1 and CDR2 are MNHEY and SVGAGI. V was cut by 6 bases and J by 16 bases, with 22 bases left in between. Here the CDR3 reads CASRDSGPPIGLHF. The CDR3 coding sequence is TGTGCCAGCAGGGACTCGGGGCCCCCGATCGGTCTCCACTTT.

The chain joins TRBV9 to TRBJ1-2; D is undetermined. Between the trimmed V and J ends, which lost 3 bases and 8 bases, there was a span of 11 bases. CDR1 is SGDLS and CDR2 is YYNGEE in the germline V gene. The CDR3 has 12 residues. In DNA, the CDR3 is TGTGCCAGCAGCGAGGGCCCTTGGGGCTACACCTTC. This sequence encodes CASSEGPWGYTF.

The chain is built from TRBV9 and TRBJ1-3, with D unclear. The CDR3 length is 15 residues. Germline-derived CDR1 and CDR2 are SGDLS and YYNGEE. The germline V and J ends were trimmed by 0 bases and 0 bases, with 7 bases remaining between them. CDR3 nucleotides: TGTGCCAGCAGCGTAGAACTGAACTCTGGAAACACCATATATTTT. Amino acid sequence: CASSVELNSGNTIYF.

This chain connects TRBV11-2 to TRBJ1-2; unclear D gene. Per the germline V gene, CDR1 is SGHAT and CDR2 is FQNNGV. This CDR3 has 11 residues. V dropped 3 bases and J dropped 1 base, with 0 bases sitting between them. CDR3 DNA: TGTGCCAGCAGCTTTAACTATGGCTACACCTTC. Amino acid sequence: CASSFNYGYTF. The full variable domain, completed using reference TRBV11-2 and TRBJ1-2, is EAGVAQSPRYKIIEKRQSVAFWCNPISGHATLYWYQQILGQGPKLLIQFQNNGVVDDSQLPKDRFSAERLKGVDSTLKIQPAKLEDSAVYLCASSFNYGYTFGSGTRLTVV.

This clone has just a few counts. J is TRBJ2-7 and V is TRBV5-5, with D tentatively TRBD2 (7 bases). Germline V gives CDR1 SGHKS, CDR2 YYEKEE (reference sequence). The CDR3 consists of 15 residues. V lost 4 bases and J lost 3, with 17 bases in between. The CDR3 DNA is TGTGCCAGCAGCCCACTGGACAGCGGGGTCTACGAGCAGTACTTC. Translation gives CASSPLDSGVYEQYF.

The chain combines TRBV29-1 with TRBJ2-3; the D call may be TRBD1 or TRBD2 (5 bases each). The CDR3 is 13 amino acids. CDR1 and CDR2 from the germline V gene are SQVTM and ANQGSEA. Trimming removed 4 bases from V and 1 base from J, with 9 bases in between. The CDR3 spells CSVAQGGTDTQYF. The CDR3 nucleotides read TGCAGCGTTGCCCAGGGAGGCACAGATACGCAGTATTTT.

V usage is TRBV9 and J usage is TRBJ2-3; D might be TRBD2 (7 bases). CDR1 SGDLS and CDR2 YYNGEE come from the germline V gene. Trimming removed 0 bases from V and 6 bases from J, with 14 bases in between. CDR3 length: 15 amino acids. CDR3 sequence: CASSVAGGAGDTQYF. The CDR3 nucleotides read TGTGCCAGCAGCGTAGCGGGGGGCGCGGGGGATACGCAGTATTTT.